A single sample is the source of the 22 T cell receptor beta chains below, sequenced in a study of technical replicates of blood from a handful of donors. The assay was immunoSEQ multiplex PCR, and TCRdb's table has in-frame clones only and misses some. The sample carries about 75,000 clones, around 97% recorded once. Sequences were obtained from T cells isolated from PBMCs. These TCRs come from a human donor in good health.

The rearrangement joins TRBV19 to TRBJ2-7; D gene uncertain. The germline V gene has CDR1 LNHDA and CDR2 SQIVND (reference sequence). The V and J ends lost 4 bases and 4 bases respectively, with 5 bases between them. CDR3 length: 11 residues. CDR3 protein: CASSSSYEQYF. The DNA for the CDR3 is TGTGCCAGTAGTAGTAGTTACGAGCAGTACTTC.

The V and J genes are TRBV7-9 and TRBJ2-7, with TRBD2 matching 11 bases. The germline V gene encodes CDR1 SEHNR and CDR2 FQNEAQ (reference sequence). J was trimmed by 7 bases and V by 9 bases; bases with no gene match: 8. This CDR3 region has 13 residues. CDR3 nucleotides: TGTGCCAGTCGCATAGCGGGAGGGGATGAGCAGTACTTC. Translation: CASRIAGGDEQYF.

This sequence joins TRBV11-2 and TRBJ2-3; 8 bases fit TRBD2. The germline gives CDR1 SGHAT, CDR2 FQNNGV. This CDR3 is 16 amino acids long. The junction had 7 bases not matched to a gene; V was cut back by 5 bases and J by 0 bases. The CDR3 loop is CASSPRTSGSTDTQYF. Here the CDR3 DNA reads TGTGCCAGCAGCCCACGAACTAGCGGAAGCACAGATACGCAGTATTTT.

The chain combines TRBV20-1 with TRBJ2-7, with 9 positions matching TRBD2. Germline V gene lookup returns CDR1 DFQATT and CDR2 SNEGSKA (reference sequence). J gave up 10 bases and V 5 bases, and 3 bases lay outside the gene matches. The CDR3 is 10 amino acids. The CDR3 is CSAGSGRQYF. The CDR3 bases are TGCAGTGCTGGTAGCGGGAGACAGTACTTC.

This clone has just one count. The chain is built from TRBV4-3 and TRBJ2-3; 11 bases fit TRBD2. Germline assignment: CDR1 LGHNA and CDR2 YSLEER. The trim removed 2 bases at V and 4 bases at J, leaving 8 bases unmatched. This CDR3 has 17 amino acids. The CDR3 loop reads CASSQRFSGRGPDTQYF. CDR3 nucleotides: TGCGCCAGCAGCCAACGATTTAGCGGGAGGGGTCCAGATACGCAGTATTTT.

This chain connects TRBV7-6 to TRBJ1-1; 7 bases map to TRBD1. V was clipped by 5 bases and J by 5 bases; unmatched bases: 8. The CDR3 is 14 residues long. Per germline, CDR1 SGHVS and CDR2 FNYEAQ. This CDR3 is CASSPQGLSTEAFF. CDR3 sequence (DNA): TGTGCCAGCAGCCCACAGGGGTTAAGTACTGAAGCTTTCTTT.

Here the CDR3 reads CASSQNRNSNQPQHF. The DNA of the CDR3 is TGCGCCAGCAGCCAAAACAGAAATAGCAATCAGCCCCAGCATTTT. The chain links TRBV4-1 to TRBJ1-5; D call uncertain. There are 15 residues in the CDR3. V was trimmed by 2 bases and J by 0 bases, leaving 8 bases between them. Looked up from germline, CDR1 is MGHRA and CDR2 is YSYEKL.

The chain uses TRBV4-3 and TRBJ1-2, with a tentative D call TRBD1 (6 bases). Trimming stripped 1 base from V and 1 base from J, with 13 bases between. The CDR3 runs 16 residues. Germline CDR1 is LGHNA and CDR2 is YSLEER. CDR3 in DNA: TGCGCCAGCAGCCAAGGGGGGGGCGCCGGTAACTATGGCTACACCTTC. Residues: CASSQGGGAGNYGYTF.

The gene calls are TRBV7-3 and TRBJ1-2, with D unresolved. The CDR3 runs to 13 residues. Looked up from germline, CDR1 is SGHTA and CDR2 is FQGTGA. Between the trimmed V and J ends, which lost 0 bases and 5 bases, there was a span of 7 bases. The CDR3 DNA reads TGTGCCAGCAGCTTAACAGACTATTATGGCTACACCTTC. Protein: CASSLTDYYGYTF. The complete variable domain, with remaining parts taken from reference TRBV7-3 and TRBJ1-2, reads GAGVSQTPSNKVTEKGKYVELRCDPISGHTALYWYRQSLGQGPEFLIYFQGTGAADDSGLPNDRFFAVRPEGSVSTLKIQRTERGDSAVYLCASSLTDYYGYTFGSGTRLTVV.

The rearrangement uses TRBV30 and TRBJ1-5; the D is unclear. The CDR3 contains 13 residues. Trimming removed 3 bases at V and 5 bases at J, with 11 bases between. Germline lookup yields CDR1 GTSNPN and CDR2 SVGIG (reference sequence). CDR3 sequence reads: CAWREELDQPQHF. The CDR3 DNA reads TGTGCCTGGAGAGAGGAGCTCGATCAGCCCCAGCATTTT.

The chain joins TRBV6-5 to TRBJ2-1; no firm D call. Between the trimmed V and J ends, which lost 6 bases and 8 bases, there was a span of 14 bases. This CDR3 has 13 residues. Germline V gene data show CDR1 as MNHEY and CDR2 as SVGAGI. The CDR3 DNA is TGTGCCAGCAGCCCGAAACTCCAGGATGAGCAGTTCTTC. Translation gives CASSPKLQDEQFF.

The gene calls are TRBV6-5 and TRBJ2-2, with D unclear. The CDR3 has 13 amino acids. Germline V gene data show CDR1 as MNHEY and CDR2 as SVGAGI. Deletions cut 4 bases from V and 5 bases from J, with 8 bases between. CDR3 bases: TGTGCCAGCAGTTTCGGTTTTACCGGGGAGCTGTTTTTT. Amino acid sequence: CASSFGFTGELFF.

This sequence joins TRBV2 and TRBJ2-3; D call uncertain. Germline lookup yields CDR1 SNHLY and CDR2 FYNNEI. The V and J ends lost 7 bases and 3 bases respectively, with 8 bases between them. The CDR3 is 12 amino acids. The CDR3 nucleotides read TGTGCCAGCATCGAGGCGACAGATACGCAGTATTTT. This codes for CASIEATDTQYF.

This clone was counted once. The V and J genes are TRBV6-5 and TRBJ2-3; 9 bases align to TRBD2. Per germline, CDR1 MNHEY and CDR2 SVGAGI. The V gene end was trimmed by 5 bases and the J gene end by 1 base; junction bases not matched to a gene: 4. This CDR3 comprises 15 residues. The CDR3 here is CASSRGGRGTDTQYF. The CDR3 nucleotides are TGTGCCAGCAGTAGGGGCGGGAGGGGCACAGATACGCAGTATTTT.

The V call is TRBV7-9, the J call TRBJ2-3; 12 nucleotides match TRBD2. Trimming at V came to 1 base and at J to 6 bases, leaving 5 bases not matched to a gene. This CDR3 spans 16 amino acids. From germline, CDR1 is SEHNR and CDR2 FQNEAQ (reference sequence). The CDR3 nucleotides read TGTGCCAGCAGCTTAGGACTAGCGGGAGAGCGGGATACGCAGTATTTT. This codes for CASSLGLAGERDTQYF. Based on the CDR3 plus reference TRBV7-9 and TRBJ2-3, the full variable domain is DTGVSQNPRHKITKRGQNVTFRCDPISEHNRLYWYRQTLGQGPEFLTYFQNEAQLEKSRLLSDRFSAERPKGSFSTLEIQRTEQGDSAMYLCASSLGLAGERDTQYFGPGTRLTVL.

The V gene is TRBV9, the J gene TRBJ2-7; TRBD2 agrees at 8 bases. V lost 1 base to trimming and J lost 3 bases; unmatched junction nucleotides: 6. CDR1 is SGDLS and CDR2 is YYNGEE in the germline V gene. This CDR3 has 15 residues. The CDR3 region has the DNA TGTGCCAGCAGCGTACTGGCTAGCGGGTTCTACGAGCAGTACTTC. As protein: CASSVLASGFYEQYF. The full variable domain, with the rest looked up from reference TRBV9 and TRBJ2-7, is DSGVTQTPKHLITATGQRVTLRCSPRSGDLSVYWYQQSLDQGLQFLIQYYNGEERAKGNILERFSAQQFPDLHSELNLSSLELGDSALYFCASSVLASGFYEQYFGPGTRLTVT.

This rearrangement joins TRBV2 to TRBJ2-7; no definite D call. Germline values: CDR1 SNHLY, CDR2 FYNNEI. The CDR3 has 11 residues. Trimming removed 8 bases at V and 4 bases at J, with 9 bases between. CDR3 sequence: CASQLGYEQYF. The DNA of the CDR3 is TGTGCCAGCCAACTCGGGTACGAGCAGTACTTC.

The genes are TRBV4-1 and TRBJ2-2; TRBD2 agrees at 9 bases. CDR1 MGHRA and CDR2 YSYEKL come from the germline V gene. The CDR3 is 17 amino acids. V shed 5 bases, J shed 4 bases, and the junction held 11 bases outside the gene matches. Here the CDR3 reads CASSVLLAGISTGELFF. CDR3 DNA: TGCGCCAGCAGCGTCCTCCTAGCGGGAATATCCACCGGGGAGCTGTTTTTT.

The rearrangement uses TRBV6-6 and TRBJ1-2, with 7 bases identical to TRBD1. V trimming: 5 bases; J trimming: 7 bases; junction bases outside the gene matches: 10. The CDR3 covers 14 residues. CDR1 and CDR2 (germline): MNHNY, SVGAGI (reference sequence). As DNA, the CDR3 is TGTGCCAGCAGTAATGAAGGGGGCTTCGGTGGCTACACCTTC. Encoded protein: CASSNEGGFGGYTF.

The chain couples TRBV9 to TRBJ1-1, with TRBD1 as a possible D gene (6 bases). This CDR3 region has 16 residues. The V gene's germline CDR1 is SGDLS and CDR2 YYNGEE. V lost 4 bases, J lost 1 base, and 17 bases lay in between. The CDR3 loop is CASSHRDTLPNTEAFF. For the CDR3, the DNA is TGTGCCAGCAGCCACCGGGACACCCTTCCGAACACTGAAGCTTTCTTT.

The chain links TRBV28 to TRBJ2-3, with 8 positions matching TRBD2. V was clipped by 7 bases and J by 7 bases; unmatched bases: 1. The CDR3 is 11 residues long. Per germline, CDR1 MDHEN and CDR2 SYDVKM. The CDR3 bases are TGTGCCAGCATAGCGGGAAATACGCAGTATTTT. Protein sequence: CASIAGNTQYF.

The chain joins TRBV6-5 to TRBJ2-1; D might be TRBD1 (6 bases). V lost 0 bases and J 8 bases, leaving 11 bases between the germline ends. CDR3 length: 14 residues. In germline, CDR1 is MNHEY, CDR2 SVGAGI. For the CDR3, the DNA is TGTGCCAGCAGTTACTCCGGACAGTACGATGAGCAGTTCTTC. Translated, it gives CASSYSGQYDEQFF.